This T cell receptor beta chain was observed in a study of cytotoxic CD8 clonotypes in ibrutinib-treated CLL. General study results and limits: Treatment saw public clonotypes, which were uncommon, either contract or stay stable.

As to this clone: The target antigen is unknown.

CDR3 length: 14 amino acids. Germline V gives CDR1 SGHDN, CDR2 FVKESK. Trimming took off 1 base at V and 1 base at J, with 7 bases between the two ends. The table came from immunoSEQ multiplex PCR; TCRdb's copy has only in-frame clones and leaves some out. The table shows some 200,000 clones, with about four fifths occurring only once. Library input was 1.5 to 2 micrograms of DNA from cryopreserved PBMCs. This chain uses TRBV14 with TRBJ2-5; D is unclear. The sequences come from PBMCs, collected after 12 months of ibrutinib treatment. The TCR originated in a human donor with chronic lymphocytic leukemia. The CDR3 coding sequence is TGTGCCAGCAGCCAAGGAAGGGTCCAAGAGACCCAGTACTTC. This translates into CASSQGRVQETQYF.